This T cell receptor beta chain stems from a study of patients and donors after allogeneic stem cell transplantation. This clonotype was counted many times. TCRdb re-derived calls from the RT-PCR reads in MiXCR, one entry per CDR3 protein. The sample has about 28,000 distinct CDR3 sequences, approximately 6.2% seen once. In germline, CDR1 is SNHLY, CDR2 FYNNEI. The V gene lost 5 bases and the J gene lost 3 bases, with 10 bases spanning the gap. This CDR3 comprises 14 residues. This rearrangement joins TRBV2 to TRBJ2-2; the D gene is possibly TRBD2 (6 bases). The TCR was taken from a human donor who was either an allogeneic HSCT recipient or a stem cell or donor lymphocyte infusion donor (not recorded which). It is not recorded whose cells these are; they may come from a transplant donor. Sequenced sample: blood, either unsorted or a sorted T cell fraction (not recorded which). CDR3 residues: CASSSGGYTGELFF. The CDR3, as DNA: TGTGCCAGCAGTTCTGGGGGGTACACCGGGGAGCTGTTTTTT. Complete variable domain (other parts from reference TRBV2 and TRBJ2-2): EPEVTQTPSHQVTQMGQEVILRCVPISNHLYFYWYRQILGQKVEFLVSFYNNEISEKSEIFDDQFSVERPDGSNFTLKIRSTKLEDSAMYFCASSSGGYTGELFFGEGSRLTVL.